Shown below are 22 T cell receptor beta chains from a single sample sequenced in a study of Graves' ophthalmopathy and Graves' hyperthyroidism. The authors amplified TCR beta CDR3 regions from RNA transcripts. First-round RT-PCR with HTBI primers preceded a second-round multiplex PCR. MiXCR, applied by TCRdb to the multiplex PCR reads, yields one record per CDR3 protein. The data contain about 210,000 distinct CDR3 sequences, 25% to 30% of them singletons. Sequenced input: peripheral blood. The receptors stem from a man between 50 and 59 years old with Graves' ophthalmopathy.

This clonotype was observed at least ten times. The gene calls are TRBV12-3 or TRBV12-4 and TRBJ2-4; D not certain. V lost 5 bases and J 10 bases, leaving 12 bases between the germline ends. The CDR3 has 12 amino acids. CDR3 DNA sequence: TGTGCCAGCAGTACTTCTTACGGGATTCAGTACTTC. This sequence encodes CASSTSYGIQYF.

This clonotype was seen repeatedly, ten times or more. The genes are TRBV20-1 and TRBJ2-5, with 10 bases identical to TRBD2. With V trimmed by 4 bases and J by 4 bases, 6 bases remained unmatched. Germline V gene lookup returns CDR1 DFQATT and CDR2 SNEGSKA (reference sequence). The CDR3 length is 14 residues. CDR3: CSAKLPSGRETQYF. The DNA for the CDR3 is TGCAGTGCTAAGCTGCCTAGCGGGAGAGAGACCCAGTACTTC.

This clonotype was detected ten times or more. This chain links TRBV29-1 with TRBJ1-5; TRBD1 is a possible D gene (6 bases). The CDR3 has 12 amino acids. V lost 6 bases and J 6 bases, leaving 12 bases between the germline ends. Germline lookup yields CDR1 SQVTM and CDR2 ANQGSEA. CDR3 region: CSVSGEGQPQHF. Here the CDR3 DNA reads TGCAGCGTCTCAGGGGAGGGTCAGCCCCAGCATTTT.

This chain joins TRBV20-1 and TRBJ2-4, with D perhaps given as TRBD1 or TRBD2 (6 bases each). V was trimmed by 6 bases and J by 7 bases, leaving 16 bases between them. Germline V gives CDR1 DFQATT, CDR2 SNEGSKA (reference sequence). The CDR3 has 13 amino acids. Written as DNA, the CDR3 is TGCAGTGCACAAACAGGGCGGGACAACATTCAGTACTTC. Translated: CSAQTGRDNIQYF.

This clonotype was counted ten times or more. V and J are TRBV5-1 and TRBJ1-1; 8 bases agree with TRBD1. Unmatched junction bases numbered 5, after V lost 3 bases and J lost 1 base. CDR3 length: 15 residues. Per the germline V gene, CDR1 is SGHRS and CDR2 is YFSETQ. The CDR3 DNA follows: TGCGCCAGCAGCTACTCCGGGACAGGGAACACTGAAGCTTTCTTT. Protein sequence: CASSYSGTGNTEAFF.

The chain employs TRBV7-2 and TRBJ2-5; no clear D. Between the trimmed V and J ends, which lost 5 bases and 4 bases, there was a span of 11 bases. This CDR3 is 13 amino acids long. Germline V lookup: CDR1 SGHTA, CDR2 FQGNSA. This chain's CDR3 is CASSPGPSETQYF. The DNA for the CDR3 is TGTGCCAGCAGCCCCGGACCCTCAGAGACCCAGTACTTC.

The sample holds many counts of this clonotype. The V call is TRBV27, the J call TRBJ2-5, with 10 bases that match TRBD1. Per the germline V gene, CDR1 is MNHEY and CDR2 is SMNVEV (reference sequence). The V gene end was trimmed by 8 bases and the J gene end by 7 bases; junction bases not matched to a gene: 7. This CDR3 has 13 amino acids. CDR3 sequence (DNA): TGTGCCAGCGGGGACAGGGGAAAAGGGACCCAGTACTTC. Translation gives CASGDRGKGTQYF.

This clonotype occurred many times. This sequence joins TRBV4-2 and TRBJ2-7, with 8 nucleotides matching TRBD1. The CDR3 is 16 residues long. J lost 1 base, V lost 1 base, and 6 bases had no gene match. CDR1 is LGHNA and CDR2 is YNFKEQ in the germline V gene. CDR3 bases: TGTGCCAGCAGCCAAGGAGTGACAGGGGTATCCTACGAGCAGTACTTC. It yields the protein CASSQGVTGVSYEQYF.

This clonotype was counted ten times or more. The gene calls are TRBV6-5 and TRBJ2-3; 7 bases align to TRBD2. This CDR3 is 16 amino acids long. The J segment lost 3 bases and the V segment lost 3 bases, leaving 9 bases of the junction unmatched. Germline V gene data show CDR1 as MNHEY and CDR2 as SVGAGI. The chain's CDR3 is CASSYGALAATDTQYF. CDR3 DNA sequence: TGTGCCAGCAGTTATGGCGCCCTAGCGGCGACAGATACGCAGTATTTT.

This clonotype has ten or more counts. This sequence joins TRBV5-1 and TRBJ2-5, with 8 nucleotides matching TRBD2. The V gene end was trimmed by 7 bases and the J gene end by 3 bases; junction bases not matched to a gene: 17. This CDR3 is built from 17 residues. CDR1 and CDR2 from the germline V gene are SGHRS and YFSETQ. CDR3 DNA: TGCGCCAGCTCGGAGGGTCATTTAGCGGGGTTAGAAGAGACCCAGTACTTC. This codes for CASSEGHLAGLEETQYF.

In this sample, this clonotype turned up many times. CDR3 nucleotide sequence: TGCAGCGCAGGACAGGCTGGGGCTTATGGCTACACCTTC. Its protein is CSAGQAGAYGYTF. The chain combines TRBV29-1 with TRBJ1-2, with 7 bases matching TRBD1. Germline loops: CDR1 SQVTM, CDR2 ANQGSEA. V lost 7 bases and J lost 5; bases outside the gene matches: 10. The CDR3 is made up of 13 amino acids. Variable domain in full (rest from reference TRBV29-1 and TRBJ1-2): SAVISQKPSRDICQRGTSLTIQCQVDSQVTMMFWYRQQPGQSLTLIATANQGSEATYESGFVIDKFPISRPNLTFSTLTVSNMSPEDSSIYLCSAGQAGAYGYTFGSGTRLTVV.

This clonotype was detected ten times or more. J is TRBJ2-7 and V is TRBV20-1; TRBD2 matches 8 bases. Germline CDR1 and CDR2: DFQATT and SNEGSKA (reference sequence). The CDR3 is made up of 12 amino acids. V gave up 4 bases and J gave up 3 bases; unmatched junction bases: 2. In DNA, the CDR3 is TGCAGTGCTACAACTAGCGGCTACGAGCAGTACTTC. It codes for CSATTSGYEQYF.

This clonotype has ten or more counts. This chain links TRBV6-1 with TRBJ2-7, with D tentatively TRBD1 or TRBD2 (5 bases each). CDR3 length: 16 residues. The germline V gene encodes CDR1 MNHNS and CDR2 SASEGT. With 6 bases removed from V and 7 bases from J, the gap between germline ends came to 25 bases. Here the CDR3 reads CASRRVFRDPKGEQYF. The CDR3 DNA sequence: TGTGCCAGCAGACGCGTCTTTCGGGACCCGAAAGGGGAGCAGTACTTC.

This chain links TRBV19 with TRBJ1-5; D is undetermined. The ends were cut back, 5 bases at V and 4 bases at J, with 15 bases in the middle. Germline V gene data show CDR1 as LNHDA and CDR2 as SQIVND (reference sequence). The CDR3 contains 15 residues. The CDR3 reads CASSFMDGSNQPQHF. The CDR3 bases are TGTGCCAGTAGTTTCATGGACGGTTCTAATCAGCCCCAGCATTTT.

This clonotype was observed many times. The J gene is TRBJ1-2, the V gene TRBV29-1; 7 nucleotides match TRBD1. Germline V gene sequence: CDR1 SQVTM, CDR2 ANQGSEA. V was pared by 7 bases and J by 5 bases, with 7 bases of the junction left unmatched. CDR3 size: 12 residues. This chain's CDR3 is CSAPDRAYGYTF. CDR3 sequence (DNA): TGCAGCGCGCCTGACAGGGCGTATGGCTACACCTTC.

This clonotype was detected many times. V usage is TRBV9 and J usage is TRBJ2-5, with unresolved D. The CDR3 has 14 residues. Germline values: CDR1 SGDLS, CDR2 YYNGEE. Trimming left V 0 bases short and J 1 base short, with 7 bases between. The CDR3: CASSVEVGQETQYF. In nucleotides, the CDR3 is TGTGCCAGCAGCGTAGAGGTCGGCCAAGAGACCCAGTACTTC.

This chain joins TRBV29-1 and TRBJ1-2; D gene ambiguous. Per germline, CDR1 SQVTM and CDR2 ANQGSEA. There are 12 residues in the CDR3. Trimming took off 6 bases at V and 4 bases at J, with 12 bases between the two ends. CDR3 in DNA: TGCAGCGTGGGCCCCCCGGGCTATGGCTACACCTTC. This gives the protein CSVGPPGYGYTF.

This clonotype was picked up many times. Written as DNA, the CDR3 is TGTGCCAGCAGGGGCACAGGGGAGGGCACTGAAGCTTTCTTT. Translated: CASRGTGEGTEAFF. The chain employs TRBV25-1 and TRBJ1-1; 7 nucleotides match TRBD1. The CDR3 has 14 residues. J lost 4 bases, V lost 6 bases, and 8 bases had no gene match. Germline loops: CDR1 MGHDK, CDR2 SYGVNS.

This clonotype was seen a few times. The CDR3 region has the DNA TGTGCCAGCAGCGTAGAACTTGGAAACACCATATATTTT. It is translated as CASSVELGNTIYF. The chain has TRBV9 and TRBJ1-3; D gene ambiguous. Per the germline V gene, CDR1 is SGDLS and CDR2 is YYNGEE. This CDR3 is 13 amino acids long. V gave up 0 bases and J gave up 3 bases, with 4 bases separating them.

This clonotype has a count of ten or more. This sequence joins TRBV6-1 and TRBJ1-6; no clear D gene. From germline, CDR1 is MNHNS and CDR2 SASEGT. V was pared by 5 bases and J by 3 bases, with 8 bases between. CDR3 length equals 14 residues. The CDR3, as DNA: TGTGCCAGCAGTCGGACGGGCTATAATTCACCCCTCCACTTT. It specifies CASSRTGYNSPLHF.

This clonotype has ten or more counts. The chain employs TRBV19 and TRBJ2-5; D remains ambiguous. The V and J ends lost 1 base and 1 base respectively, with 16 bases between them. The CDR3 runs to 17 residues. Looked up from germline, CDR1 is LNHDA and CDR2 is SQIVND (reference sequence). The CDR3 DNA follows: TGTGCCAGTAGTATAGGGTCGGGCGGTCGTTTCCAAGAGACCCAGTACTTC. The encoded protein is CASSIGSGGRFQETQYF.

In this sample, this clonotype turned up many times. The V gene is TRBV15, the J gene TRBJ2-7, with 9 nucleotides matching TRBD2. The ends lost 6 bases at V and 4 bases at J; junction bases unmatched: 4. Germline V gene data show CDR1 as LNHNV and CDR2 as YYDKDF (reference sequence). CDR3 length: 13 residues. The CDR3 DNA reads as TGTGCCACCAGTAGCGGGAGTGTATACGAGCAGTACTTC. This translates into CATSSGSVYEQYF.